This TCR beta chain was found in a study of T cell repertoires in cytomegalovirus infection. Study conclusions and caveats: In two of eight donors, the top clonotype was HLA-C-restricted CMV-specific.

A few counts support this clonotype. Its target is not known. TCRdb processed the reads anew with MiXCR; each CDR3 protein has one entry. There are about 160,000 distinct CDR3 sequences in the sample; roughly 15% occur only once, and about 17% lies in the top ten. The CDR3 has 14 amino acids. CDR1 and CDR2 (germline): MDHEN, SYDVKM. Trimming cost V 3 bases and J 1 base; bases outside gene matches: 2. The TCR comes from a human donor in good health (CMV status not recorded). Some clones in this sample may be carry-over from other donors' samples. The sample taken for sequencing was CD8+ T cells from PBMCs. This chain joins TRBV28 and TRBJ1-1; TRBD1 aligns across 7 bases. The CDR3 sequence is CASSLWDRNTEAFF. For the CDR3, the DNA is TGTGCCAGCAGTTTGTGGGACAGGAACACTGAAGCTTTCTTT.